This T cell receptor (beta chain) was identified during a study of long-term antiretroviral therapy in people with HIV. At survey level, the immunoSEQ assay was run in its v3.0 version. Libraries were prepared by immunoSEQ multiplex PCR; TCRdb keeps only in-frame clonotypes and omits some of them. Of around 25,000 clones listed, roughly 79% are singletons. The sequence derives from a woman in her thirties or forties with HIV. The material was unsorted PBMCs, obtained 1.1 years before starting antiretroviral therapy.

CDR3 DNA: TGTGCCTGGAGTGTTGGCAAGAACACTGAAGCTTTCTTT. It yields the protein CAWSVGKNTEAFF. The genes are TRBV30 and TRBJ1-1; D not certain. Trimming took 0 bases from V and 1 from J, leaving 6 bases between them. There are 13 residues in the CDR3. CDR1 and CDR2 (germline): GTSNPN, SVGIG (reference sequence).